These 5 T cell receptor beta chains share one sample of origin, sequenced in a study of shared clonotypes between healthy human individuals. Libraries were prepared by immunoSEQ multiplex PCR; TCRdb keeps only in-frame clonotypes and omits some of them. This sample has fewer than 2.5 million clones; roughly 93% occur once, and the top ten carry 0.36%. The specimen sequenced was naive CD4+ T cells from PBMCs. Described subset: CD45RA+ positively selected. These receptors were obtained from a man in his late teens or twenties in good health. Some clones in this sample may be carry-over from other donors' samples.

CDR3 sequence reads: CASSTEGSRAFF. DNA for the CDR3: TGTGCCAGCAGCACAGAGGGGAGTCGCGCTTTCTTT. The rearrangement joins TRBV7-3 to TRBJ1-1; perhaps TRBD1 as D (5 bases). Germline CDR1 and CDR2: SGHTA and FQGTGA. V was clipped by 5 bases and J by 11 bases, with 15 bases between them. The CDR3 is 12 residues long. The full variable domain, in which reference TRBV7-3 and TRBJ1-1 provide the parts outside the CDR3, is GAGVSQTPSNKVTEKGKYVELRCDPISGHTALYWYRQSLGQGPEFLIYFQGTGAADDSGLPNDRFFAVRPEGSVSTLKIQRTERGDSAVYLCASSTEGSRAFFGQGTRLTVV.

This sequence joins TRBV28 and TRBJ1-4; TRBD1 might be the D (5 bases). CDR1 and CDR2 from the germline V gene are MDHEN and SYDVKM. Trimming pared 1 base from V and 7 bases from J, leaving 13 bases between. This CDR3 comprises 15 residues. The CDR3 reads CASSLSLGGGEKLFF. In nucleotides, the CDR3 is TGTGCCAGCAGTTTATCCCTGGGGGGGGGTGAAAAACTGTTTTTT.

Of note for this clone: The same CDR3 can be traced to other DNA sequences in this sample. This rearrangement joins TRBV29-1 to TRBJ2-3; tentative D call: TRBD2 (6 bases). V was clipped by 6 bases and J by 2 bases, with 12 bases between them. Germline-derived CDR1 and CDR2 are SQVTM and ANQGSEA. This CDR3 is 13 amino acids long. The CDR3 protein is CSVGTPNTDTQYF. The CDR3 nucleotides read TGCAGCGTGGGGACTCCTAACACAGATACGCAGTATTTT.

The gene calls are TRBV7-2 and TRBJ2-1; TRBD2 might be the D (5 bases). There are 14 residues in the CDR3. CDR1 SGHTA and CDR2 FQGNSA come from the germline V gene. The V and J ends lost 1 base and 2 bases respectively, with 6 bases between them. Here the CDR3 reads CASSLVATYNEQFF. CDR3 DNA sequence: TGTGCCAGCAGCTTAGTAGCGACCTACAATGAGCAGTTCTTC.

Comment on this clone: Other DNA sequences within the sample encode an identical CDR3. The chain combines TRBV30 with TRBJ1-1; D gene ambiguous. Germline CDR1 and CDR2: GTSNPN and SVGIG (reference sequence). This CDR3 has 13 amino acids. Trimming took off 0 bases at V and 4 bases at J, with 9 bases between the two ends. Here the CDR3 DNA reads TGTGCCTGGAGTGTTAACCTGGGCACTGAAGCTTTCTTT. It codes for CAWSVNLGTEAFF.